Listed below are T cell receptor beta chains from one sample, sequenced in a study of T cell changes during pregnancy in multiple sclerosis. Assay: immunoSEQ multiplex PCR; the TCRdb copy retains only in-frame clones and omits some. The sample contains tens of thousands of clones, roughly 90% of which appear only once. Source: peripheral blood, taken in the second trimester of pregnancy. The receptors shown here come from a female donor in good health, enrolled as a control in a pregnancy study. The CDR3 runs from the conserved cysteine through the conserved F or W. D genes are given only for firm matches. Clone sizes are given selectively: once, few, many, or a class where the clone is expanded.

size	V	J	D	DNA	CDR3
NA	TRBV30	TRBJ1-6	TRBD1	TGTGCCTGGTCTCGGGGACAGGGTAATTCACCCCTCCACTTT	CAWSRGQGNSPLHF
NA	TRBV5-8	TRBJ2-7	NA	TGTGCCAGCGGGAGGTTGCGGGAGCAGTACTTC	CASGRLREQYF
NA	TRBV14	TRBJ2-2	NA	TGTGCCAGCAGCTTAAAACGGGCGAACACCGGGGAGCTGTTTTTT	CASSLKRANTGELFF
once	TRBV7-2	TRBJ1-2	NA	TGTGCCAGCAGCTTGGGGCCCAACTATGGCTACACCTTC	CASSLGPNYGYTF
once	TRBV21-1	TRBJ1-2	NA	TGTGCCAGCAGCCCCCCCCGGCAGGGTAACGGAGGCTACACCTTC	CASSPPRQGNGGYTF
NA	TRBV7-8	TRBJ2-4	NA	TGTGCCAGCTCCCAGGGGCAGGGGGGAAACATTCAGTACTTC	CASSQGQGGNIQYF
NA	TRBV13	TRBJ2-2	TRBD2	TGTGCCAGCAGCTTAAGGTTCCCTAGCGGGAGGGAGAACACCGGGGAGCTGTTTTTT	CASSLRFPSGRENTGELFF
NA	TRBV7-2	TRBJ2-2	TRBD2	TGTGCCAGCAGCGTAGACCTAGCGGGGGCCGGGGAGCTGTTTTTT	CASSVDLAGAGELFF
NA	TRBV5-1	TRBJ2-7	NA	TGCGCCAGCAGCCCGCTCGGCAAGCCAAGCGGCTACGAGCAGTACTTC	CASSPLGKPSGYEQYF
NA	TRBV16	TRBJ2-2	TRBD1	TGTGCCAGCAGCCCTACAGGGGTAGGAACCGGGGAGCTGTTTTTT	CASSPTGVGTGELFF
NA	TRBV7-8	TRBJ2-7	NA	TGTGCCAGCAGCCTAGGGGGGAGCGGGATATTAATCTACGAGCAGTACTTC	CASSLGGSGILIYEQYF
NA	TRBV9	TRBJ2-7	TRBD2	TGTGCCAGCACAGCGGGACTAGCGGATAACGAGCAGTACTTC	CASTAGLADNEQYF
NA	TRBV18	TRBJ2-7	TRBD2	TGTGCCAGCTCACCACAGCGGGAGAGGGAGCAGTACTTC	CASSPQREREQYF
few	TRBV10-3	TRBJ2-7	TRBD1	TGTGCCACCAATCAGGGGGCGGACGAGCAGTACTTC	CATNQGADEQYF
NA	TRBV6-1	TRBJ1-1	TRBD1	TGTGCCAGCAGTGAACGGACAGGGACTGGAGGGGACACTGAAGCTTTCTTT	CASSERTGTGGDTEAFF
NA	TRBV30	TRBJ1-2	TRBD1	TGTGCCTGGAAAGGGCAGGGGGATCGTGGCTACACCTTC	CAWKGQGDRGYTF
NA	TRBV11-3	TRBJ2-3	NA	TGTGCCAGCAGCGGGGGGGGCGGGGGCCTAACAGATACGCAGTATTTT	CASSGGGGGLTDTQYF
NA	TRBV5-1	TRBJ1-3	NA	TGCGCCAGCAGCCCGGGTGGGAGTGGAAACACCATATATTTT	CASSPGGSGNTIYF
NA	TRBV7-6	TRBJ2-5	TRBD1	TGTGCCAGCAGCTTAGGAACAGGGGGGGAGACCCAGTACTTC	CASSLGTGGETQYF
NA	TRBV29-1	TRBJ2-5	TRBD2	TGCAGCGTTAAACTAGCGGGAGTTTGGGGAGAGACCCAGTACTTC	CSVKLAGVWGETQYF
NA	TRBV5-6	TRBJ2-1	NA	TGTGCCAGCAGCTTGTACGGCACGGGCTACAATGAGCAGTTCTTC	CASSLYGTGYNEQFF
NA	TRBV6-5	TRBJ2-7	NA	TGTGCCAGCAGTTACTCTCGCAGTGCACGCTACGAGCAGTACTTC	CASSYSRSARYEQYF
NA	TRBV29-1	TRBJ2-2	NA	TGCAGCGTTGGGACACCCGCCGGGGAGCTGTTTTTT	CSVGTPAGELFF
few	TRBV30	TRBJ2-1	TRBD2	TGTGCCTGGAGTGTACTAGCGGGACCATACAATGAGCAGTTCTTC	CAWSVLAGPYNEQFF
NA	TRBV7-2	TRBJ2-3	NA	TGTGCCAGCAGCTTAGATGGTAGCGGTACCACAGATACGCAGTATTTT	CASSLDGSGTTDTQYF
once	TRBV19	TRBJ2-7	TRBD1	TGTGCCAGTAGTTCCCAGGGGGCGGGAGAGCAGTACTTC	CASSSQGAGEQYF
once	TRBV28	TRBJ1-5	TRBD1	TGTGCCAGCAGCCCGGGACAGGGGTATCAGCCCCAGCATTTT	CASSPGQGYQPQHF
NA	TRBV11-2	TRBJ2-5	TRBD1	TGTGCCAGCAGCTCAGGGGGCGGTCAAGAGACCCAGTACTTC	CASSSGGGQETQYF
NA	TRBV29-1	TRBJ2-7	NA	TGCAGCGTTGAAATGACCCTGGGGCTCGAGCAGTACTTC	CSVEMTLGLEQYF
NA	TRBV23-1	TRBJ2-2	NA	TGCGCCAGCAGTCAATCCTGCCGGGGTCACACCGGGGAGCTGTTTTTT	CASSQSCRGHTGELFF
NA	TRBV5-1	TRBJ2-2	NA	TGCGCCAGCAGCTTGGTAGCGGAGGGCGGGGAGCTGTTTTTT	CASSLVAEGGELFF
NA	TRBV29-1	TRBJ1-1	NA	TGCAGCGGGAGGACAGTGAACACTGAAGCTTTCTTT	CSGRTVNTEAFF
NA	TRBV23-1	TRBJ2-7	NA	TGCGCCAGCAGTCATTTTGAACGGGACTACGAGCAGTACTTC	CASSHFERDYEQYF
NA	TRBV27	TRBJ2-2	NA	TGTGCCAGCAGTTTATCGAACTGGGGCCGTGGCGGGGACACCGGGGAGCTGTTTTTT	CASSLSNWGRGGDTGELFF
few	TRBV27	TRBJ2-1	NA	TGTGCCAGCAGAGCAGGGGTTACCTACAATGAGCAGTTCTTC	CASRAGVTYNEQFF
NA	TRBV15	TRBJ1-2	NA	TGTGCCACCAGCAGGGTATTCCAGGGGACCTATGGCTACACCTTC	CATSRVFQGTYGYTF
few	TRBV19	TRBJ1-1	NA	TGTGCCAGTAGTATAGGTGGGGGGAGGAACACTGAAGCTTTCTTT	CASSIGGGRNTEAFF
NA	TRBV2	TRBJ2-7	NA	TGTGCCAGCAGCGGGGAGGGGGGCCCCTCCTACGAGCAGTACTTC	CASSGEGGPSYEQYF
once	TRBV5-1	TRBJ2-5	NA	TGCGCCAGCAGCCCGAAGGGGCCCCAAGAGACCCAGTACTTC	CASSPKGPQETQYF
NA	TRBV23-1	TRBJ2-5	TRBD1	TGCGCCAGCAGTCAATGGCCAGGGGGCAACGAGACCCAGTACTTC	CASSQWPGGNETQYF
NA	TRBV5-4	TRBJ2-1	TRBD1	TGTGCCAGCAGCTTGGGACAGGGCTACGATAATGAGCAGTTCTTC	CASSLGQGYDNEQFF
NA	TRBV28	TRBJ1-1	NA	TGTGCCACTACCCGAGGCACTGAAGCTTTCTTT	CATTRGTEAFF
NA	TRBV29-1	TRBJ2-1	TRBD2	TGCAGCGTTCCCCCGGGACTAGCGCCCTACAATGAGCAGTTCTTC	CSVPPGLAPYNEQFF
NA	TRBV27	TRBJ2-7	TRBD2	TGTGCCAGCATGGGACTAGCGGGTCGCTACGAGCAGTACTTC	CASMGLAGRYEQYF
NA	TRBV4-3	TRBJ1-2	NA	TGCGCCAGCAGCCAAGATCGGGAGTGGCCGGGTGGCTACACCTTC	CASSQDREWPGGYTF
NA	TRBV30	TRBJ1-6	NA	TGTGCCTGGAGAAGAGATTCACCCCTCCACTTT	CAWRRDSPLHF